One and the same sample provided the 23 T cell receptor beta chains below, sequenced in a study of memory CD4+ T cells and cytomegalovirus serostatus. The sort gate was single viable CD3+CD4+CD8-CD45RO+ cells for memory CD4+ T cells. Clones were read by immunoSEQ multiplex PCR, and TCRdb kept only the in-frame ones, dropping some. The sample includes nearly 50,000 clones, about 77% of them seen just once. Sequencing used memory CD4+ T cells from blood. Receptor source: an adult in good health and CMV-seronegative.

This clone appeared a few times. V usage is TRBV6-1 and J usage is TRBJ1-5; a weak D match, TRBD1 (6 bases). Per the germline V gene, CDR1 is MNHNS and CDR2 is SASEGT. The CDR3 totals 15 residues. V was trimmed by 7 bases and J by 7 bases, leaving 20 bases between them. The CDR3 DNA reads as TGTGCCAGCATGGGTTTGCAGGGGATGAACCAGCCCCAGCATTTT. Amino acids: CASMGLQGMNQPQHF.

The V gene is TRBV25-1, the J gene TRBJ1-1; D is ambiguous. Trimming stripped 1 base from V and 5 bases from J, with 20 bases between. This CDR3 region has 17 residues. CDR1 MGHDK and CDR2 SYGVNS come from the germline V gene. The CDR3 sequence: CASSEFGGNRAWTEAFF. Written as DNA, the CDR3 is TGTGCCAGCAGTGAATTCGGTGGGAACCGTGCGTGGACTGAAGCTTTCTTT.

This rearrangement joins TRBV27 to TRBJ2-7, with D maybe TRBD1 (6 bases). The CDR3 is made up of 13 amino acids. CDR1 is MNHEY and CDR2 is SMNVEV in the germline V gene (reference sequence). The V and J ends lost 5 bases and 3 bases respectively, with 11 bases between them. CDR3 bases: TGTGCCAGCAGTGGCCGGGACAACTACGAGCAGTACTTC. Residues: CASSGRDNYEQYF.

The J gene is TRBJ1-1, the V gene TRBV5-1; D might be TRBD1 (6 bases). Germline values: CDR1 SGHRS, CDR2 YFSETQ. This CDR3 is built from 15 residues. With 2 bases removed from V and 1 base from J, the gap between germline ends came to 12 bases. The CDR3 sequence is CASSFPQGQNTEAFF. The DNA for the CDR3 is TGCGCCAGCAGCTTCCCCCAGGGGCAGAACACTGAAGCTTTCTTT.

The chain uses TRBV19 and TRBJ2-2; D perhaps matches TRBD1 (5 bases). CDR1 and CDR2 from the germline V gene are LNHDA and SQIVND (reference sequence). The CDR3 consists of 15 residues. Trimming took off 7 bases at V and 5 bases at J, with 17 bases between the two ends. CDR3 residues: CASTPGQLRTGELFF. Here the CDR3 DNA reads TGTGCCAGTACCCCAGGACAACTGCGGACCGGGGAGCTGTTTTTT. The variable domain in full, with the rest retrieved from reference TRBV19 and TRBJ2-2, is DGGITQSPKYLFRKEGQNVTLSCEQNLNHDAMYWYRQDPGQGLRLIYYSQIVNDFQKGDIAEGYSVSREKKESFPLTVTSAQKNPTAFYLCASTPGQLRTGELFFGEGSRLTVL.

V is TRBV19 and J is TRBJ2-1, with 14 bases fitting TRBD2. The CDR3 sequence is 17 residues long. Looked up from germline, CDR1 is LNHDA and CDR2 is SQIVND (reference sequence). The ends lost 5 bases at V and 7 bases at J; junction bases unmatched: 10. CDR3 residues: CASSAGTSGSPLNEQFF. The CDR3 DNA sequence: TGTGCCAGTAGTGCCGGGACTAGCGGGAGCCCTTTAAATGAGCAGTTCTTC.

This chain uses TRBV21-1 with TRBJ1-2. TRBV21-1 is deemed a pseudogene. CDR3 length: 14 amino acids. The CDR3 protein is CASSKALEMCGYTF. The CDR3 DNA follows: TGTGCCAGCAGCAAAGCGCTTGAGATGTGCGGCTACACCTTC.

The V gene is TRBV4-1, the J gene TRBJ1-2, with 7 bases aligning to TRBD1. The germline V gene encodes CDR1 MGHRA and CDR2 YSYEKL. After removal of 0 bases from V and 4 bases from J, the junction contained 5 bases not matched to a gene. This CDR3 comprises 15 residues. CDR3 protein: CASSQEVGQFYGYTF. The CDR3 DNA is TGCGCCAGCAGCCAAGAGGTGGGACAGTTCTATGGCTACACCTTC.

CDR3: CASLEPGTNEKLFF. DNA for the CDR3: TGTGCCAGCTTAGAGCCAGGAACTAATGAAAAACTGTTTTTT. The chain links TRBV28 to TRBJ1-4; D is unclear. V dropped 8 bases and J dropped 1 base, with 11 bases sitting between them. The germline V gene encodes CDR1 MDHEN and CDR2 SYDVKM. CDR3 size: 14 residues.

This chain links TRBV11-2 with TRBJ2-7; 7 nucleotides agree with TRBD2. Germline V gene sequence: CDR1 SGHAT, CDR2 FQNNGV. This CDR3 has 17 amino acids. Losses at the gene ends were 4 bases for V and 0 bases for J; bases not matched to a gene: 12. CDR3 loop: CASSSLAGPPSSYEQYF. CDR3 coding DNA: TGTGCCAGCAGCTCTTTAGCGGGCCCTCCCAGCTCCTACGAGCAGTACTTC.

This sequence joins TRBV9 and TRBJ2-1, with TRBD2 matching 11 bases. Looked up from germline, CDR1 is SGDLS and CDR2 is YYNGEE. The CDR3 runs to 18 residues. The V segment lost 0 bases and the J segment 0 bases; nucleotides outside the gene matches: 5. The CDR3 loop is CASSVEASGRNSYNEQFF. For the CDR3, the DNA is TGTGCCAGCAGCGTAGAGGCTAGCGGGAGGAACTCCTACAATGAGCAGTTCTTC.

The gene calls are TRBV5-4 and TRBJ2-2, with D possibly being TRBD1 (5 bases). From germline, CDR1 is SGHNT and CDR2 YYREEE (reference sequence). This CDR3 region has 15 residues. V dropped 4 bases and J dropped 5 bases, with 15 bases sitting between them. The CDR3 DNA sequence: TGTGCCAGCAGCCAAGAGTGGGGCGGAACCGGGGAGCTGTTTTTT. It encodes CASSQEWGGTGELFF.

The genes are TRBV28 and TRBJ2-7, with TRBD1 as a possible D gene (6 bases). The CDR3 is made up of 14 amino acids. Trimming pared 6 bases from V and 2 bases from J, leaving 14 bases between. Germline CDR1 and CDR2: MDHEN and SYDVKM. The CDR3 DNA is TGTGCCAGCAGCCTCGACAGGAGAACCTACGAGCAGTACTTC. It translates to CASSLDRRTYEQYF.

The chain recombines TRBV5-1 with TRBJ2-1, with D perhaps matching TRBD1 (5 bases). The CDR3 has 14 amino acids. Germline assignment: CDR1 SGHRS and CDR2 YFSETQ. Trimming stripped 4 bases from V and 8 bases from J, with 16 bases between. Written as DNA, the CDR3 is TGCGCCAGCAGCCGGGCCAACCAGGGCGATGAGCAGTTCTTC. Protein: CASSRANQGDEQFF.

The CDR3 nucleotides are TGTGCCAGCAGTTTGGGGGGGACGGATCGAGAAAAACTGTTTTTT. Protein product: CASSLGGTDREKLFF. The chain joins TRBV28 to TRBJ1-4, with D maybe TRBD1 (5 bases). V gave up 3 bases and J gave up 8 bases, with 16 bases separating them. The CDR3 is 15 residues long. Germline CDR1 reads MDHEN; CDR2 reads SYDVKM.

The rearrangement links TRBV7-2 to TRBJ2-5; TRBD2 agrees at 9 bases. This CDR3 contains 16 residues. V shed 0 bases and J 2 bases; nucleotides not matched to a gene: 4. Germline CDR1 and CDR2: SGHTA and FQGNSA. The CDR3 protein is CASSLASGGPQETQYF. DNA of the CDR3: TGTGCCAGCAGCTTAGCTAGCGGGGGCCCACAAGAGACCCAGTACTTC.

The rearrangement joins TRBV6-5 to TRBJ1-1; a weak D match, TRBD1 (5 bases). Germline lookup yields CDR1 MNHEY and CDR2 SVGAGI. The CDR3 totals 14 residues. Trimming cost V 6 bases and J 3 bases, with 14 bases left between them. CDR3: CASSPPGRDTEAFF. As DNA, the CDR3 is TGTGCCAGCAGCCCCCCAGGGCGGGACACTGAAGCTTTCTTT.

By proportion, this clone is medium-sized. This rearrangement joins TRBV30 to TRBJ1-6, with D possibly being TRBD1 (5 bases). The CDR3 covers 15 residues. Germline CDR1 GTSNPN, CDR2 SVGIG (reference sequence). Trimming cost V 2 bases and J 9 bases, with 17 bases left between them. The CDR3 DNA sequence: TGTGCCTGGAGTCCCTCCCAGGGATGGGGTTCACCCCTCCACTTT. As protein: CAWSPSQGWGSPLHF.

The rearrangement uses TRBV27 and TRBJ2-7; weak D call: TRBD2 (5 bases). Germline loops: CDR1 MNHEY, CDR2 SMNVEV (reference sequence). The CDR3 consists of 16 residues. V was shortened by 5 bases and J by 1 base, with 18 bases between the two germline ends. CDR3 protein: CASSTRGRELSYEQYF. CDR3 in DNA: TGTGCCAGCAGTACCCGAGGTAGGGAGCTATCCTACGAGCAGTACTTC.

The chain links TRBV28 to TRBJ2-7; 7 nucleotides match TRBD2. CDR1 is MDHEN and CDR2 is SYDVKM in the germline V gene. CDR3 length: 15 residues. With 3 bases clipped from V and 5 bases from J, the junction kept 10 bases outside the gene matches. The CDR3 loop reads CASSLSASGAHEQYF. The CDR3 coding sequence is TGTGCCAGCAGTTTGTCGGCTAGCGGAGCCCACGAGCAGTACTTC.

In its sample, this clone was seen a few times. The chain has TRBV2 and TRBJ2-3; either TRBD1 or TRBD2 may supply D (5 bases each). The CDR3 length is 16 residues. V lost 0 bases and J lost 5, with 15 bases in between. Germline CDR1 SNHLY, CDR2 FYNNEI. The CDR3 nucleotides are TGTGCCAGCAGTGAAGCCGGGGCCCCGGCCGGAGATACGCAGTATTTT. Its protein is CASSEAGAPAGDTQYF.

The DNA of the CDR3 is TGTGCCAGCAGTTTCCAAAAGGAAGGGGGCGAATTGGGCAATCAGCCCCAGCATTTT. Its protein product is CASSFQKEGGELGNQPQHF. The chain couples TRBV28 to TRBJ1-5; 7 bases line up with TRBD1. Germline CDR1 is MDHEN and CDR2 is SYDVKM. Germline trimming cut 3 bases from V and 2 bases from J; bases unmatched to any gene: 16. The CDR3 runs 19 residues. Based on the CDR3 plus reference TRBV28 and TRBJ1-5, the full variable domain is DVKVTQSSRYLVKRTGEKVFLECVQDMDHENMFWYRQDPGLGLRLIYFSYDVKMKEKGDIPEGYSVSREKKERFSLILESASTNQTSMYLCASSFQKEGGELGNQPQHFGDGTRLSIL.

The chain carries TRBV11-2 and TRBJ2-3; D is unclear. CDR1 and CDR2 (germline): SGHAT, FQNNGV. The CDR3 spans 16 residues. Trimming stripped 1 base from V and 0 bases from J, with 11 bases between. Here the CDR3 DNA reads TGTGCCAGCAGCTTAGGGTTCTACTCTAGCACAGATACGCAGTATTTT. It translates to CASSLGFYSSTDTQYF. Full variable domain (missing parts from reference TRBV11-2 and TRBJ2-3): EAGVAQSPRYKIIEKRQSVAFWCNPISGHATLYWYQQILGQGPKLLIQFQNNGVVDDSQLPKDRFSAERLKGVDSTLKIQPAKLEDSAVYLCASSLGFYSSTDTQYFGPGTRLTVL.